Listed below are T cell receptor beta chains from one sample, sequenced in a study of T-cell memory formation after mild COVID-19. TCRdb passed the 5' RACE reads through MiXCR, listing each CDR3 protein once. The repertoire holds 470,000 or so distinct CDR3 sequences, over 15% seen once, with more than 8% in the top ten. Sequenced input: PBMCs or a T cell subset sorted from them (not recorded which). These receptors all come from an adult woman who had mild COVID-19 (a few samples of this study predate the infection). Cell type and time point are not known. Both conserved end residues are part of each CDR3. Fields, in order: J gene, D gene, clone size, V gene, CDR3 DNA, CDR3 protein. D genes are given only for firm matches. The size of a clone is reported for some rows only, either as once, few or many, or as a class for expanded clones.

J gene: TRBJ1-1; D gene: TRBD1; clone size: once; V gene: TRBV20-1; CDR3 DNA: TGCAGTGCTAGAGATCTCCTGACAGGGGCCGACACTGAAGCTTTCTTT; CDR3 protein: CSARDLLTGADTEAFF
J gene: TRBJ2-2; D gene: .; clone size: .; V gene: TRBV20-1; CDR3 DNA: TGCAGTGCTAGAGACAACAGGGCCTCGAACACCGGGGAGCTGTTTTTT; CDR3 protein: CSARDNRASNTGELFF
J gene: TRBJ2-3; D gene: .; clone size: .; V gene: TRBV4-2; CDR3 DNA: TGTGCCAGCAGCCAAGATGGGCAAAAGGGGTCGGGTACGCAGTATTTT; CDR3 protein: CASSQDGQKGSGTQYF
J gene: TRBJ1-2; D gene: .; clone size: .; V gene: TRBV6-1; CDR3 DNA: TGTGCCGCAAACCCGCACCGGGCCGTAAGGTCGGAGGGCTACACCTTC; CDR3 protein: CAANPHRAVRSEGYTF
J gene: TRBJ2-3; D gene: .; clone size: few; V gene: TRBV5-5; CDR3 DNA: TGTGCCAGCAGCTTCCTCGGGACGGCTCCCACAGATACGCAGTATTTT; CDR3 protein: CASSFLGTAPTDTQYF
J gene: TRBJ1-2; D gene: TRBD1; clone size: few; V gene: TRBV5-1; CDR3 DNA: TGCGCCAGCAGCCCGGGACAGGGGGGTCTTTACTATGGCTACACCTTC; CDR3 protein: CASSPGQGGLYYGYTF
J gene: TRBJ2-1; D gene: .; clone size: many; V gene: TRBV7-9; CDR3 DNA: TGTGCCAGCAGCTTAGGGGACCCGCTTAATGAGCAGTTCTTC; CDR3 protein: CASSLGDPLNEQFF
J gene: TRBJ1-4; D gene: .; clone size: few; V gene: TRBV29-1; CDR3 DNA: TGCAGCGTTGAGGGAAATGGTGGGGAAAAACTGTTTTTT; CDR3 protein: CSVEGNGGEKLFF
J gene: TRBJ2-7; D gene: .; clone size: .; V gene: TRBV20-1; CDR3 DNA: TGCAGTGCTGGGGAAAATTCCTACGAGCAGTACTTC; CDR3 protein: CSAGENSYEQYF
J gene: TRBJ2-3; D gene: .; clone size: few; V gene: TRBV12-3/TRBV12-4; CDR3 DNA: TGTGCCAGCAGTTTCGTAGTAAGGCAAGATACGCAGTATTTT; CDR3 protein: CASSFVVRQDTQYF
J gene: TRBJ1-1; D gene: .; clone size: .; V gene: TRBV5-1; CDR3 DNA: TGCGCCAGCAGCTTGTGGACAGCGAACACTGAAGCTTTCTTT; CDR3 protein: CASSLWTANTEAFF
J gene: TRBJ1-1; D gene: .; clone size: .; V gene: TRBV7-9; CDR3 DNA: TGTGCCAGCAGCAAACAGGGTCCGAACACTGAAGCTTTCTTT; CDR3 protein: CASSKQGPNTEAFF
J gene: TRBJ2-7; D gene: TRBD2; clone size: many; V gene: TRBV6-2/TRBV6-3; CDR3 DNA: TGTGCCAGCAGAGGAACCCTAGCGGGAGCTTACGAGCAGTACTTC; CDR3 protein: CASRGTLAGAYEQYF
J gene: TRBJ1-1; D gene: .; clone size: few; V gene: TRBV6-5; CDR3 DNA: TGTGCCAGCAGTTATGCAGCAGGTAGGGGCACTGAAGCTTTCTTT; CDR3 protein: CASSYAAGRGTEAFF
J gene: TRBJ1-1; D gene: .; clone size: few; V gene: TRBV24-1; CDR3 DNA: TGTGCCAAAAGAAAGGGCCGGGACACTGAAGCTTTCTTT; CDR3 protein: CAKRKGRDTEAFF
J gene: TRBJ1-2; D gene: TRBD1; clone size: few; V gene: TRBV3-1; CDR3 DNA: TGTGCCAGCAGCCGCACCAGACAGGGCTTCTATGGCTACACCTTC; CDR3 protein: CASSRTRQGFYGYTF
J gene: TRBJ2-1; D gene: TRBD2; clone size: few; V gene: TRBV11-3; CDR3 DNA: TGTGCCAGCAGTCCCCGGGAGGGAGAATCCTACAATGAGCAGTTCTTC; CDR3 protein: CASSPREGESYNEQFF
J gene: TRBJ1-6; D gene: .; clone size: .; V gene: TRBV6-5; CDR3 DNA: TGTGCCAGCAGTTACAACAGGCAGGGTTACTCACCCCTCCACTTT; CDR3 protein: CASSYNRQGYSPLHF
J gene: TRBJ1-2; D gene: .; clone size: .; V gene: TRBV7-9; CDR3 DNA: TGTGCCAGCAGCCGACGGGACCAACGGGATCCTGGCTACACCTTC; CDR3 protein: CASSRRDQRDPGYTF